These 19 T cell receptor beta chains came from one sample sequenced in a study of shared clonotypes between healthy human individuals. The data were produced by immunoSEQ multiplex PCR, yet TCRdb's version contains in-frame clones alone and is incomplete. Among 900,000 to 1,200,000 clones listed, 70% to 80% were seen once. Sequencing was performed on memory CD4+ T cells from PBMCs. Described subset: CD45RA-negative fraction. The origin of the receptors is a man between 18 and 35 years old in good health. Some clones in this sample may be carry-over from other donors' samples.

The J gene is TRBJ1-5, the V gene TRBV28; no clear D gene. V lost 5 bases and J 7 bases, leaving 9 bases between the germline ends. The germline CDR1 and CDR2 sequences are MDHEN and SYDVKM. The CDR3 extends over 12 amino acids. The DNA of the CDR3 is TGTGCCAGCAGTCTACCAATACAGCCCCAGCATTTT. This codes for CASSLPIQPQHF.

This chain links TRBV28 with TRBJ2-1; D might be TRBD2 (7 bases). Trimming shortened V by 2 bases and J by 5 bases, and 13 bases separated the two germline ends. Germline loops: CDR1 MDHEN, CDR2 SYDVKM. The CDR3 covers 15 residues. CDR3 bases: TGTGCCAGCAGTTTAGGGAGGGGGTATGACAATGAGCAGTTCTTC. Translation: CASSLGRGYDNEQFF.

V and J are TRBV27 and TRBJ1-1; D call uncertain. Deletions cut 4 bases from V and 0 bases from J, with 9 bases between. Germline V gene data show CDR1 as MNHEY and CDR2 as SMNVEV (reference sequence). The CDR3 consists of 14 residues. In nucleotides, the CDR3 is TGTGCCAGCAGTTACAGAAGAGTGAACACTGAAGCTTTCTTT. Encoded protein: CASSYRRVNTEAFF.

The chain carries TRBV2 and TRBJ1-2; unclear D gene. Trimming cost V 1 base and J 4 bases, with 10 bases left between them. Per germline, CDR1 SNHLY and CDR2 FYNNEI. This CDR3 has 14 residues. The CDR3 DNA follows: TGTGCCAGCAGTGAAGTCAAAACTACCTATGGCTACACCTTC. Amino acids: CASSEVKTTYGYTF.

As for this clone: Other nucleotide sequences from this sample produce the same CDR3. The CDR3 region is CASSLGAGYYEQYF. The CDR3 nucleotides read TGTGCCAGCAGCTTAGGTGCAGGGTACTACGAGCAGTACTTC. This chain connects TRBV7-9 to TRBJ2-7, with D possibly matching TRBD1 (5 bases). Germline-derived CDR1 and CDR2 are SEHNR and FQNEAQ (reference sequence). This CDR3 region has 14 residues. V was trimmed by 1 base and J by 3 bases, leaving 10 bases between them.

The rearrangement joins TRBV5-1 to TRBJ2-1; D might be TRBD2 (6 bases). Per germline, CDR1 SGHRS and CDR2 YFSETQ. Trimming cost V 3 bases and J 5 bases, with 24 bases left between them. The CDR3 loop spans 18 amino acids. The CDR3, as DNA: TGCGCCAGCAGCTGGCGGACTAAACCTCTTCCCCAACACAATGAGCAGTTCTTC. Residues: CASSWRTKPLPQHNEQFF. Supplemented by reference TRBV5-1 and TRBJ2-1, the full variable domain reads KAGVTQTPRYLIKTRGQQVTLSCSPISGHRSVSWYQQTPGQGLQFLFEYFSETQRNKGNFPGRFSGRQFSNSRSEMNVSTLELGDSALYLCASSWRTKPLPQHNEQFFGPGTRLTVL.

The V gene is TRBV5-8, the J gene TRBJ2-3, with D possibly TRBD2 on 5 matching bases. Trimming removed 4 bases at V and 1 base at J, with 13 bases between. The germline CDR1 and CDR2 sequences are SGHTS and YDEGEE. The CDR3 is made up of 15 amino acids. CDR3 DNA: TGTGCCAGCAGCCGAGCTACTAGTCGCACAGATACGCAGTATTTT. This encodes CASSRATSRTDTQYF.

J is TRBJ2-1 and V is TRBV7-3, with 7 bases lining up with TRBD2. The V gene end was trimmed by 4 bases and the J gene end by 7 bases; junction bases not matched to a gene: 10. Germline V CDR1 and CDR2: SGHTA, FQGTGA. The CDR3 has 15 amino acids. The CDR3 here is CASSSPGGSGNEQFF. CDR3 DNA: TGTGCCAGCAGCTCCCCAGGTGGTAGCGGGAATGAGCAGTTCTTC.

This rearrangement joins TRBV18 to TRBJ1-1; 7 positions match TRBD1. CDR3 size: 14 residues. Germline V lookup: CDR1 KGHSH, CDR2 LQKENI. J was trimmed by 6 bases and V by 1 base; bases with no gene match: 5. CDR3 amino acids: CASSPRRQGAEAFF. CDR3 sequence (DNA): TGTGCCAGCTCACCACGGCGTCAGGGGGCTGAAGCTTTCTTT.

The chain couples TRBV7-9 to TRBJ2-1; the match to TRBD2 covers 9 bases. Germline CDR1 SEHNR, CDR2 FQNEAQ (reference sequence). This CDR3 is built from 15 residues. The junction had 7 bases not matched to a gene; V was cut back by 2 bases and J by 8 bases. The CDR3 DNA reads TGTGCCAGCAGCTTATGGGTAGCGGGAGCCGATGAGCAGTTCTTC. This encodes CASSLWVAGADEQFF.

In the case of this clone: The same CDR3 can be traced to other DNA sequences in this sample. The CDR3, as DNA: TGTGCCAGCAGTTTAGTGGATACGCAGTATTTT. It encodes CASSLVDTQYF. The rearrangement links TRBV28 to TRBJ2-3; D gene uncertain. The CDR3 is 11 residues long. With 2 bases removed from V and 6 bases from J, the gap between germline ends came to 3 bases. The germline gives CDR1 MDHEN, CDR2 SYDVKM.

The chain combines TRBV5-1 with TRBJ2-2, with 8 bases fitting TRBD2. CDR1 SGHRS and CDR2 YFSETQ come from the germline V gene. The CDR3 has 16 amino acids. V shed 4 bases and J 1 base; nucleotides not matched to a gene: 6. CDR3 bases: TGCGCCAGCAGCCCTTTAGCGGGAAAGAACACCGGGGAGCTGTTTTTT. Its translation is CASSPLAGKNTGELFF.

The chain uses TRBV4-1 and TRBJ2-1, with D hard to call. Trimming removed 4 bases at V and 0 bases at J, with 10 bases between. The germline gives CDR1 MGHRA, CDR2 YSYEKL. The CDR3 runs to 15 residues. CDR3 residues: CASSPAAISYNEQFF. For the CDR3, the DNA is TGCGCCAGCAGCCCCGCGGCGATCTCCTACAATGAGCAGTTCTTC.

This clone was recorded only once. Other DNA sequences from this sample encode an identical CDR3 as well. The rearrangement links TRBV5-1 to TRBJ2-1; D is uncertain. V dropped 2 bases and J dropped 3 bases, with 6 bases sitting between them. The CDR3 length is 13 residues. Germline lookup yields CDR1 SGHRS and CDR2 YFSETQ. CDR3 in DNA: TGCGCCAGCAGCTTAGACCTCTACAATGAGCAGTTCTTC. As protein: CASSLDLYNEQFF. The full variable domain, with the rest looked up from reference TRBV5-1 and TRBJ2-1, is KAGVTQTPRYLIKTRGQQVTLSCSPISGHRSVSWYQQTPGQGLQFLFEYFSETQRNKGNFPGRFSGRQFSNSRSEMNVSTLELGDSALYLCASSLDLYNEQFFGPGTRLTVL.

The genes are TRBV6-5 and TRBJ1-2; TRBD1 might be the D (6 bases). Trimming shortened V by 5 bases and J by 6 bases, and 19 bases separated the two germline ends. In germline, CDR1 is MNHEY, CDR2 SVGAGI. This CDR3 comprises 15 residues. The CDR3 reads CASSRSGQTADGYTF. CDR3 bases: TGTGCCAGCAGTCGATCGGGACAAACAGCAGATGGCTACACCTTC.

The V and J genes are TRBV28 and TRBJ1-2; 8 positions agree with TRBD1. Trimming removed 5 bases from V and 6 bases from J; junction bases left unmatched: 17. CDR3 length equals 17 residues. CDR1 is MDHEN and CDR2 is SYDVKM in the germline V gene. The CDR3 loop is CASSLTRDRSFPDGYTF. CDR3 in DNA: TGTGCCAGCAGTCTTACCCGGGACAGGTCCTTCCCGGATGGCTACACCTTC.

The CDR3 DNA reads as TGTGCCAGCAGTGAAGGGACCCGGAGCAGGGGTGAGCAGTTCTTC. It codes for CASSEGTRSRGEQFF. The chain joins TRBV6-1 to TRBJ2-1; weak D call: TRBD1 (6 bases). Germline assignment: CDR1 MNHNS and CDR2 SASEGT. There are 15 residues in the CDR3. The V and J ends lost 1 base and 9 bases respectively, with 16 bases between them.

This chain joins TRBV5-6 and TRBJ2-5, with 7 bases matching TRBD2. Germline values: CDR1 SGHDT, CDR2 YYEEEE. V lost 4 bases and J lost 1; bases outside the gene matches: 10. This CDR3 has 16 amino acids. The CDR3 region is CASSQETSLLQETQYF. CDR3 coding DNA: TGTGCCAGCAGCCAGGAGACTAGCCTCCTCCAAGAGACCCAGTACTTC.

The chain recombines TRBV10-3 with TRBJ2-1, with D perhaps assigned TRBD1 or TRBD2 (5 bases each). The CDR3 has 13 residues. From germline, CDR1 is ENHRY and CDR2 SYGVKD. V lost 7 bases to trimming and J lost 10 bases, with 17 bases between them. The CDR3 bases are TGTGCCATCAAGGCCAGGGAGAGCAACGAGCAGTTCTTC. As protein: CAIKARESNEQFF.